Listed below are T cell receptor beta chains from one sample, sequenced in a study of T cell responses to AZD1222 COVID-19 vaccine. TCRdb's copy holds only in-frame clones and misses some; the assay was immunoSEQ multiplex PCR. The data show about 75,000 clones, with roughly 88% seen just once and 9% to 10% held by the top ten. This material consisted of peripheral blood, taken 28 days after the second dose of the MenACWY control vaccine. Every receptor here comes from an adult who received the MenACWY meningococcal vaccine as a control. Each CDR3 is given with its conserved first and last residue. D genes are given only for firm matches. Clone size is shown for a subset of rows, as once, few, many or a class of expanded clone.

CATSDSGFTTEAFF	TGTGCCACCAGTGATTCCGGGTTTACCACTGAAGCTTTCTTT	TRBJ1-1	NA	TRBV24-1	NA
CASSRQGAKDTQYF	TGCGCCAGCAGTCGCCAGGGGGCGAAAGATACGCAGTATTTT	TRBJ2-3	TRBD1	TRBV5-1	NA
CASSQEWGSGRSNEKLFF	TGCGCCAGCAGCCAAGAGTGGGGATCAGGGCGTTCTAATGAAAAACTGTTTTTT	TRBJ1-4	NA	TRBV4-3	NA
CASSLGGLGGNTIYF	TGTGCCAGCAGTTTAGGGGGGCTTGGTGGAAACACCATATATTTT	TRBJ1-3	NA	TRBV28	NA
CASSLDSGYGYTF	TGTGCCAGCAGCCTTGACAGCGGATACGGCTACACCTTC	TRBJ1-2	NA	TRBV7-9	NA
CASSLRQGSTEAFF	TGCGCCAGCAGCTTGCGGCAGGGGAGCACTGAAGCTTTCTTT	TRBJ1-1	NA	TRBV5-1	NA
CASSLGTATDLNTEAFF	TGCGCCAGCAGCTTGGGGACGGCGACAGATTTGAACACTGAAGCTTTCTTT	TRBJ1-1	NA	TRBV5-1	few
CASSHVSGGTYEQYF	TGTGCCAGCAGCCATGTTAGCGGGGGAACCTACGAGCAGTACTTC	TRBJ2-7	TRBD2	TRBV7-9	NA
CASSLDWQTHYGYTF	TGTGCCAGCAGCTTAGATTGGCAGACGCATTATGGCTACACCTTC	TRBJ1-2	NA	TRBV11-2	NA
CASSQKTGVNYGYTF	TGTGCCAGCAGCCAAAAGACAGGGGTTAACTATGGCTACACCTTC	TRBJ1-2	TRBD1	TRBV4-2	NA
CASSRISLGATNEKLFF	TGTGCCAGCAGCCGTATTTCACTTGGAGCAACTAATGAAAAACTGTTTTTT	TRBJ1-4	NA	TRBV3-1/TRBV3-2	NA
CASSFTTGNTEAFF	TGTGCCAGCAGCTTCACTACAGGGAACACTGAAGCTTTCTTT	TRBJ1-1	NA	TRBV5-4	once
CASIYRRKLFF	TGTGCCAGTATCTACAGGAGGAAACTGTTTTTT	TRBJ1-4	NA	TRBV19	once
CASSLASGAGRNEQFF	TGTGCCAGCAGCTTGGCCTCGGGGGCAGGGAGAAATGAGCAGTTCTTC	TRBJ2-1	NA	TRBV5-4	few
CASSLGARGNTEAFF	TGTGCCAGCAGCTTAGGGGCCAGGGGGAACACTGAAGCTTTCTTT	TRBJ1-1	NA	TRBV7-6	few
CASWRPDYSNQPQHF	TGTGCCAGCTGGAGGCCGGATTATAGCAATCAGCCCCAGCATTTT	TRBJ1-5	NA	TRBV6-5	NA
CASGSGTGIRETQYF	TGTGCCAGCGGTTCCGGGACAGGGATCCGGGAGACCCAGTACTTC	TRBJ2-5	TRBD1	TRBV5-5	few
CASSQYWTAPYEQYF	TGCGCCAGCAGCCAGTATTGGACAGCACCCTACGAGCAGTACTTC	TRBJ2-7	NA	TRBV4-3	medium-sized
CASSPARNSYEQYF	TGTGCCAGCAGCCCTGCGAGGAACTCCTACGAGCAGTACTTC	TRBJ2-7	NA	TRBV7-2	NA
CASKVALEQFF	TGTGCCAGCAAGGTTGCCCTAGAGCAGTTCTTC	TRBJ2-1	NA	TRBV2	once
CSVVRQVTEAFF	TGCAGCGTTGTTCGGCAGGTCACTGAAGCTTTCTTT	TRBJ1-1	NA	TRBV29-1	few
CASSGGTSGGYNEQFF	TGTGCCAGCAGCGGCGGGACTAGCGGGGGATACAATGAGCAGTTCTTC	TRBJ2-1	TRBD2	TRBV9	NA
CASSQPGSNQPQHF	TGTGCCAGCAGTCAGCCTGGGAGCAATCAGCCCCAGCATTTT	TRBJ1-5	NA	TRBV6-2/TRBV6-3	NA
CASSGTAGDYGYTF	TGCGCCAGCAGCGGAACAGCGGGGGACTATGGCTACACCTTC	TRBJ1-2	NA	TRBV5-1	few
CASSLSGGRNSPLHF	TGCGCCAGCAGCTTGTCCGGGGGAAGAAATTCACCCCTCCACTTT	TRBJ1-6	NA	TRBV5-1	NA
CASSQEGGSAGELFF	TGCGCCAGCAGCCAAGAGGGGGGCAGCGCCGGGGAGCTGTTTTTT	TRBJ2-2	NA	TRBV4-3	NA
CASSLRPAKQFF	TGTGCCAGCAGCCTAAGACCGGCTAAGCAGTTCTTC	TRBJ2-1	NA	TRBV3-1/TRBV3-2	NA
CASRRPKETQYF	TGTGCCAGCAGAAGACCCAAAGAGACCCAGTACTTC	TRBJ2-5	NA	TRBV6-5	NA
CATSRDLENSPLHF	TGTGCCACCAGCAGAGATTTGGAGAATTCACCCCTCCACTTT	TRBJ1-6	NA	TRBV15	NA
CASSLGQGRTNEKLFF	TGTGCCAGCAGTTTGGGACAGGGGAGAACTAATGAAAAACTGTTTTTT	TRBJ1-4	TRBD1	TRBV6-5	NA
CASSTRTGGSPLHF	TGTGCCAGCAGTACCCGGACGGGGGGCTCACCCCTCCACTTT	TRBJ1-6	NA	TRBV2	NA
CASSTQGTLLNTEAFF	TGCGCCAGCAGCACACAGGGTACCCTCTTGAACACTGAAGCTTTCTTT	TRBJ1-1	NA	TRBV5-1	few
CASSYSHSTSYEQYF	TGTGCCAGCAGTTACTCACACAGTACCTCCTACGAGCAGTACTTC	TRBJ2-7	NA	TRBV6-5	once
CASSSKQGLGNTEAFF	TGTGCCAGCAGCTCTAAACAGGGGCTGGGGAACACTGAAGCTTTCTTT	TRBJ1-1	TRBD1	TRBV7-9	few
CAWSVGQRTSTDTQYF	TGTGCCTGGAGTGTAGGGCAGCGGACTAGCACAGATACGCAGTATTTT	TRBJ2-3	NA	TRBV30	NA
CASSPQAGADTEAFF	TGTGCCAGCTCCCCCCAAGCGGGGGCTGACACTGAAGCTTTCTTT	TRBJ1-1	NA	TRBV18	once
CASSHRSTSGGTDTQYF	TGTGCCAGCAGCCACAGATCGACTAGCGGGGGCACAGATACGCAGTATTTT	TRBJ2-3	TRBD2	TRBV27	NA
CASSERQGSSYNSPLHF	TGTGCCAGCAGCGAACGACAGGGTAGCTCCTATAATTCACCCCTCCACTTT	TRBJ1-6	TRBD1	TRBV9	NA
CASSSPKPTDTQYF	TGTGCCAGCAGCTCGCCGAAACCAACAGATACGCAGTATTTT	TRBJ2-3	NA	TRBV7-2	NA
CASSLPSTVSTEAFF	TGTGCCAGCAGCTTACCCTCGACGGTGTCCACTGAAGCTTTCTTT	TRBJ1-1	NA	TRBV5-5	NA
CASSPDGGSPLHF	TGTGCCAGCAGCCCTGACGGGGGTTCACCCCTCCACTTT	TRBJ1-6	NA	TRBV7-2	NA
CASSDRGGAGTEAFF	TGTGCCAGTAGTGACAGAGGGGGCGCGGGGACTGAAGCTTTCTTT	TRBJ1-1	TRBD1	TRBV19	NA
CASSEGGAGDTQYF	TGTGCCAGCAGTGAAGGGGGGGCGGGAGATACGCAGTATTTT	TRBJ2-3	NA	TRBV6-1	NA
CASSAQGSGTEAFF	TGCGCCAGCAGCGCCCAGGGTAGTGGGACTGAAGCTTTCTTT	TRBJ1-1	NA	TRBV5-1	NA
CASSLTGPNTGELFF	TGTGCCAGCAGTCTGACAGGGCCGAACACCGGGGAGCTGTTTTTT	TRBJ2-2	TRBD1	TRBV6-6	once
CASSLAGATGGTGELFF	TGCGCCAGCAGCTTGGCCGGGGCGACAGGAGGGACCGGGGAGCTGTTTTTT	TRBJ2-2	NA	TRBV5-1	NA
CASSQIPDGLSTGYTF	TGTGCCAGCAGCCAAATCCCGGACGGACTTTCTACAGGCTACACCTTC	TRBJ1-2	NA	TRBV21-1	NA
CASSLEGTYEQYF	TGCGCCAGCAGCTTAGAGGGAACCTACGAGCAGTACTTC	TRBJ2-7	NA	TRBV5-1	NA
CASSNQAWNTQYF	TGTGCCAGTAGTAATCAGGCGTGGAATACGCAGTATTTT	TRBJ2-3	NA	TRBV19	NA
CASRRQLNQPQHF	TGTGCCAGCAGGAGACAGCTCAATCAGCCCCAGCATTTT	TRBJ1-5	NA	TRBV6-5	NA
CASSQGQGSSGNTIYF	TGTGCCAGCAGCCAAGGACAGGGTAGCTCTGGAAACACCATATATTTT	TRBJ1-3	TRBD1	TRBV4-2	NA
CASSTGQSSGNTIYF	TGTGCCAGCAGTACCGGACAGTCCTCTGGAAACACCATATATTTT	TRBJ1-3	NA	TRBV6-6	NA
CASILAGAYRYYEQYF	TGTGCCAGTATTCTGGCGGGGGCCTATCGTTACTACGAGCAGTACTTC	TRBJ2-7	NA	TRBV19	NA
CASSQDIGSYNEQFF	TGTGCCAGCAGCCAAGATATAGGGTCCTACAATGAGCAGTTCTTC	TRBJ2-1	NA	TRBV3-1/TRBV3-2	NA
CASSVDFTTQFF	TGTGCCAGCAGCGTAGATTTTACCACGCAGTTCTTC	TRBJ2-1	NA	TRBV9	NA
CASSPTTAANTEAFF	TGTGCCAGCAGTCCTACCACGGCAGCCAACACTGAAGCTTTCTTT	TRBJ1-1	NA	TRBV7-9	NA
CASSVTGVNTEAFF	TGTGCCAGTAGTGTGACAGGGGTGAACACTGAAGCTTTCTTT	TRBJ1-1	TRBD1	TRBV19	once
CASSTRQGANSGANVLTF	TGTGCCAGCAGCACCCGACAGGGCGCTAACTCTGGGGCCAACGTCCTGACTTTC	TRBJ2-6	TRBD1	TRBV14	NA
CASSLEAGGIYEQYF	TGTGCCAGCAGCTTAGAGGCCGGGGGAATCTACGAGCAGTACTTC	TRBJ2-7	NA	TRBV7-2	NA